The 22 T cell receptor beta chains listed next were all sequenced from one sample in a study of T cell changes during pregnancy in multiple sclerosis. The repertoire was sequenced with immunoSEQ multiplex PCR; TCRdb's copy has only in-frame clones and lacks some. The sample has approximately 43,000 clones; 93% are singletons. This specimen consisted of CD8+ T cells from peripheral blood mononuclear cells, obtained after pregnancy. The source of these receptors is a female donor with multiple sclerosis, enrolled in a pregnancy study.

The V gene is TRBV5-1, the J gene TRBJ2-3, with TRBD1 identical over 10 bases. Germline loops: CDR1 SGHRS, CDR2 YFSETQ. This CDR3 region has 14 residues. V trimming: 4 bases; J trimming: 5 bases; junction bases outside the gene matches: 4. CDR3 in amino acids: CASSTGQGKDTQYF. The CDR3, as DNA: TGCGCCAGCAGCACGGGACAGGGGAAAGATACGCAGTATTTT.

The chain employs TRBV28 and TRBJ2-7; 9 bases agree with TRBD2. This CDR3 is 17 amino acids long. J lost 2 bases, V lost 6 bases, and 14 bases had no gene match. Germline-derived CDR1 and CDR2 are MDHEN and SYDVKM. The CDR3 protein is CASSWGGGLAGTYEQYF. The CDR3 region has the DNA TGTGCCAGCAGCTGGGGAGGCGGGCTAGCGGGAACCTACGAGCAGTACTTC.

This clone was recorded a few times. The genes are TRBV7-9 and TRBJ1-2, with 8 bases that match TRBD1. The CDR3 is 12 amino acids. Germline loops: CDR1 SEHNR, CDR2 FQNEAQ (reference sequence). V gave up 4 bases and J gave up 6 bases; unmatched junction bases: 1. This CDR3 is CASSSDRDGYTF. The CDR3 nucleotides read TGTGCCAGCAGCTCGGACAGGGATGGCTACACCTTC.

For the CDR3, the DNA is TGTGCCAGCACCCGCGGGTACGAGCAGTACTTC. Amino acid sequence: CASTRGYEQYF. The gene calls are TRBV27 and TRBJ2-7; tentative D call: TRBD2 (5 bases). The CDR3 has 11 amino acids. Trimming left V 7 bases short and J 4 bases short, with 8 bases between. Germline lookup yields CDR1 MNHEY and CDR2 SMNVEV (reference sequence).

The chain couples TRBV9 to TRBJ1-1; 8 bases line up with TRBD1. The CDR3 contains 15 residues. Germline V gene sequence: CDR1 SGDLS, CDR2 YYNGEE. V gave up 4 bases and J gave up 2 bases; unmatched junction bases: 7. The CDR3 DNA is TGTGCCAGCAGCCCCCGGACAGGGCCCAACACTGAAGCTTTCTTT. This encodes CASSPRTGPNTEAFF.

This clone was observed a single time. The chain joins TRBV15 to TRBJ2-3, with TRBD2 matching over 13 bases. The CDR3 is made up of 17 amino acids. From germline, CDR1 is LNHNV and CDR2 YYDKDF (reference sequence). With 2 bases clipped from V and 5 bases from J, the junction kept 7 bases outside the gene matches. This chain's CDR3 is CATSRFTSGRALDTQYF. The CDR3, as DNA: TGTGCCACCAGCAGATTTACTAGCGGGAGGGCCTTAGATACGCAGTATTTT.

The V call is TRBV7-6, the J call TRBJ2-7; D is possibly TRBD2 (6 bases). Germline-derived CDR1 and CDR2 are SGHVS and FNYEAQ. Trimming took off 1 base at V and 1 base at J, with 17 bases between the two ends. The CDR3 has 17 amino acids. The CDR3 sequence is CASSLEGGAEFSYEQYF. The CDR3 region has the DNA TGTGCCAGCAGCTTAGAAGGCGGGGCGGAGTTTTCCTACGAGCAGTACTTC.

The chain uses TRBV27 and TRBJ1-2, with 10 bases that match TRBD1. V lost 10 bases to trimming and J lost 2 bases; unmatched junction nucleotides: 10. The CDR3 is 15 residues long. Germline V gives CDR1 MNHEY, CDR2 SMNVEV (reference sequence). The CDR3 here is CATWGVGQGNYGYTF. The CDR3 DNA sequence: TGTGCCACCTGGGGGGTGGGACAGGGGAACTATGGCTACACCTTC.

The V gene is TRBV7-9, the J gene TRBJ2-3; perhaps TRBD2 as D (6 bases). CDR1 is SEHNR and CDR2 is FQNEAQ in the germline V gene (reference sequence). The V and J ends lost 3 bases and 4 bases respectively, with 8 bases between them. The CDR3 has 13 residues. The CDR3 spells CASSLRLADTQYF. The CDR3 nucleotides read TGTGCCAGCAGCTTGAGACTAGCAGATACGCAGTATTTT.

V is TRBV29-1 and J is TRBJ2-7; D is ambiguous. CDR1 SQVTM and CDR2 ANQGSEA come from the germline V gene. The ends were cut back, 0 bases at V and 3 bases at J, with 6 bases in the middle. This CDR3 has 12 residues. CDR3 in amino acids: CSVEDLLYEQYF. The CDR3 region has the DNA TGCAGCGTTGAAGACCTACTCTACGAGCAGTACTTC.

The chain uses TRBV7-3 and TRBJ2-2, with 8 positions matching TRBD1. The length of the CDR3 is 15 residues. The germline V gene encodes CDR1 SGHTA and CDR2 FQGTGA. Trimming at V came to 0 bases and at J to 4 bases, leaving 1 base not matched to a gene. The CDR3 DNA reads as TGTGCCAGCAGCTTAACCACAGGGGGCACCGGGGAGCTGTTTTTT. Protein: CASSLTTGGTGELFF.

This chain joins TRBV5-1 and TRBJ1-4; D possibly corresponds to TRBD1 (6 bases). CDR1 is SGHRS, CDR2 YFSETQ, per germline. V shed 2 bases and J shed 7 bases, with 15 bases lying between them. The length of the CDR3 is 15 residues. The CDR3, as DNA: TGCGCCAGCAGCTTCAAAGGGGGAGTCGGTGAAAAACTGTTTTTT. This gives the protein CASSFKGGVGEKLFF.

This clone has only one observation. The chain is built from TRBV10-3 and TRBJ1-1, with 9 positions matching TRBD1. Germline CDR1 and CDR2: ENHRY and SYGVKD. The CDR3 has 16 residues. V dropped 4 bases and J dropped 4; count of bases not matched to a gene: 10. Written as DNA, the CDR3 is TGTGCCATCAGTGGTCGGACAGGGGAGGTCAGCACTGAAGCTTTCTTT. This gives the protein CAISGRTGEVSTEAFF.

The rearrangement joins TRBV27 to TRBJ1-2, with 10 nucleotides matching TRBD1. Germline V CDR1 and CDR2: MNHEY, SMNVEV (reference sequence). V was pared by 3 bases and J by 4 bases, with 8 bases of the junction left unmatched. The CDR3 sequence is 16 residues long. In nucleotides, the CDR3 is TGTGCCAGCAGTTTGACAGGGGGCCCGGTAGGCTATGGCTACACCTTC. It is translated as CASSLTGGPVGYGYTF.

For the CDR3, the DNA is TGTGCCAGTAGTATTGGGGCTTCATACACCTACGAGCAGTACTTC. It codes for CASSIGASYTYEQYF. The chain couples TRBV19 to TRBJ2-7; TRBD1 is a possible D gene (5 bases). The length of the CDR3 is 15 residues. V lost 3 bases and J 2 bases, leaving 14 bases between the germline ends. CDR1 and CDR2 from the germline V gene are LNHDA and SQIVND (reference sequence).

The chain has TRBV2 and TRBJ2-3, with TRBD2 matching over 9 bases. Germline V lookup: CDR1 SNHLY, CDR2 FYNNEI. Trimming removed 4 bases from V and 6 bases from J; junction bases left unmatched: 11. The length of the CDR3 is 16 residues. The CDR3 DNA reads as TGTGCCAGCAGTGGGCCTAGCGGGAAGGAAGCGGATACGCAGTATTTT. This sequence encodes CASSGPSGKEADTQYF.

The gene calls are TRBV25-1 and TRBJ1-1; 7 nucleotides line up with TRBD1. Germline V gives CDR1 MGHDK, CDR2 SYGVNS. V was pared by 7 bases and J by 6 bases, with 11 bases of the junction left unmatched. The CDR3 length is 14 residues. CDR3 residues: CASIQQGHGAEAFF. CDR3 in DNA: TGTGCCAGCATCCAACAGGGGCACGGGGCTGAAGCTTTCTTT.

The gene calls are TRBV9 and TRBJ2-3, with 11 bases that match TRBD2. V lost 5 bases, J lost 6 bases, and 11 bases stayed unmatched. CDR3 length equals 16 residues. Germline assignment: CDR1 SGDLS and CDR2 YYNGEE. The CDR3, as DNA: TGTGCCAGCAGGTCGACTAGCGGGATTAGGGGGGATACGCAGTATTTT. The encoded protein is CASRSTSGIRGDTQYF.

The genes are TRBV4-1 and TRBJ2-2; 7 nucleotides agree with TRBD2. CDR3 length: 14 amino acids. Unmatched junction bases numbered 3, after V lost 2 bases and J lost 6 bases. CDR1 is MGHRA, CDR2 YSYEKL, per germline. CDR3 sequence: CASSQSAGAGELFF. The CDR3 nucleotides are TGCGCCAGCAGCCAATCGGCGGGGGCCGGGGAGCTGTTTTTT.

This rearrangement joins TRBV4-3 to TRBJ2-7; weak D call: TRBD1 (6 bases). The CDR3 runs to 14 residues. Trimming left V 0 bases short and J 5 bases short, with 11 bases between. CDR1 and CDR2 from the germline V gene are LGHNA and YSLEER. Here the CDR3 DNA reads TGCGCCAGCAGCCAAGATACAGGGTCGAACGAGCAGTACTTC. Encoded protein: CASSQDTGSNEQYF.

This clone is classed as medium-sized (0.01 to 0.1%). J is TRBJ2-1 and V is TRBV7-9; D is unclear. Deletions cut 5 bases from V and 2 bases from J, with 19 bases between. The germline CDR1 and CDR2 sequences are SEHNR and FQNEAQ (reference sequence). The CDR3 has 17 amino acids. CDR3: CASSGTAETEPYNEQFF. CDR3 in DNA: TGTGCCAGCAGCGGTACCGCAGAAACAGAACCCTACAATGAGCAGTTCTTC.

The V call is TRBV5-4, the J call TRBJ2-2; TRBD2 is a possible D gene (5 bases). Germline-derived CDR1 and CDR2 are SGHNT and YYREEE (reference sequence). CDR3 length equals 13 residues. V lost 1 base, J lost 7 bases, and 8 bases lay in between. The CDR3 is CASSLSEGGELFF. As DNA, the CDR3 is TGTGCCAGCAGCTTGAGTGAGGGCGGGGAGCTGTTTTTT.